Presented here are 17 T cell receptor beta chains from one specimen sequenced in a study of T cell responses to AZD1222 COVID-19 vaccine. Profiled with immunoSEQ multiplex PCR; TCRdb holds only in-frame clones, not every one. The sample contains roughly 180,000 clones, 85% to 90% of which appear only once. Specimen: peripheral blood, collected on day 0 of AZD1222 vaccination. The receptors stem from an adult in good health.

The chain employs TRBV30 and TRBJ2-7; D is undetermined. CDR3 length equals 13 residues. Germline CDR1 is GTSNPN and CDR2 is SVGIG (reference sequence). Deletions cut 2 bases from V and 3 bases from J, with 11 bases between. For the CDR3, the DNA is TGTGCCTGGAGTAGGCAGGAGCACTACGAGCAGTACGTC. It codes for CAWSRQEHYEQYV.

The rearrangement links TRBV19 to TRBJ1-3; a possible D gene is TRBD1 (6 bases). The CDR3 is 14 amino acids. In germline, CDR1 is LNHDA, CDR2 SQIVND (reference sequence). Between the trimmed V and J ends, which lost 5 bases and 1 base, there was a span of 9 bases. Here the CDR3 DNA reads TGTGCCAGTAGTCGCACAGGGTCTGGAAACACCATATATTTT. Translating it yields CASSRTGSGNTIYF. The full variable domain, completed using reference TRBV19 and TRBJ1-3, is DGGITQSPKYLFRKEGQNVTLSCEQNLNHDAMYWYRQDPGQGLRLIYYSQIVNDFQKGDIAEGYSVSREKKESFPLTVTSAQKNPTAFYLCASSRTGSGNTIYFGEGSWLTVV.

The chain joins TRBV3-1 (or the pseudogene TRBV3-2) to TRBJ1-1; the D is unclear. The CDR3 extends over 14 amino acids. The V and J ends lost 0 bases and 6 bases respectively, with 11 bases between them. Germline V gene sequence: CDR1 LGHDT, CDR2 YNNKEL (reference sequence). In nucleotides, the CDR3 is TGTGCCAGCAGCCAAGAAGGATTTAGGGCTGAAGCTTTCTTT. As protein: CASSQEGFRAEAFF.

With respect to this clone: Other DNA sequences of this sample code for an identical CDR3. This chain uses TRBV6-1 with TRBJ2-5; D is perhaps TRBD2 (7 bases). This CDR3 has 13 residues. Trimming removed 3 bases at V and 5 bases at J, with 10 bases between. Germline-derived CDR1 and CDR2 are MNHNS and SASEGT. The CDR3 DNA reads TGTGCCAGCAGTGAGCGGGGGCGGGAGACCCAGTACTTC. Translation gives CASSERGRETQYF.

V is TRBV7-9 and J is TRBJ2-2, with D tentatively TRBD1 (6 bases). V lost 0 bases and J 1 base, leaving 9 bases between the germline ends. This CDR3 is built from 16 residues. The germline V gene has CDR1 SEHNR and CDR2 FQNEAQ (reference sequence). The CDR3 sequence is CASSLAMTGNTGELFF. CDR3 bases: TGTGCCAGCAGCTTAGCGATGACAGGGAACACCGGGGAGCTGTTTTTT. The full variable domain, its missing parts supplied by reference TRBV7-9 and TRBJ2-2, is DTGVSQNPRHKITKRGQNVTFRCDPISEHNRLYWYRQTLGQGPEFLTYFQNEAQLEKSRLLSDRFSAERPKGSFSTLEIQRTEQGDSAMYLCASSLAMTGNTGELFFGEGSRLTVL.

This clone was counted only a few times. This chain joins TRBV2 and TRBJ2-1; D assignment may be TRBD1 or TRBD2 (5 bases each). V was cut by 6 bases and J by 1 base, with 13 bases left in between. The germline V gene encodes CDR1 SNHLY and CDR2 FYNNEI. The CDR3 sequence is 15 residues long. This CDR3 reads CASRDLWGSYNEQFF. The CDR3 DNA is TGTGCCAGCAGAGACTTGTGGGGGTCCTACAATGAGCAGTTCTTC.

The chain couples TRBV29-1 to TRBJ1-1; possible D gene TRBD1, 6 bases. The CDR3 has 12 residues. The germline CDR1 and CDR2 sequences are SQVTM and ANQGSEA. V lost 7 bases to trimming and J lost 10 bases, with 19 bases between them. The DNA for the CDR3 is TGCAGCGGGATAGGGACATCTCAGACAGCTTTCTTT. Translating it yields CSGIGTSQTAFF. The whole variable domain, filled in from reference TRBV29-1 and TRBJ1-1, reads SAVISQKPSRDICQRGTSLTIQCQVDSQVTMMFWYRQQPGQSLTLIATANQGSEATYESGFVIDKFPISRPNLTFSTLTVSNMSPEDSSIYLCSGIGTSQTAFFGQGTRLTVV.

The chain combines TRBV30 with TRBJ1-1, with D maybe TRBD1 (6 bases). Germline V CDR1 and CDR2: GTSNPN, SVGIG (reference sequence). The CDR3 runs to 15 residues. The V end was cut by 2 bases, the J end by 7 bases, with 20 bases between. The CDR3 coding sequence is TGTGCCTGGAGTCCCCAGGGGCTAAAGGGGGATGAAGCTTTCTTT. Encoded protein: CAWSPQGLKGDEAFF.

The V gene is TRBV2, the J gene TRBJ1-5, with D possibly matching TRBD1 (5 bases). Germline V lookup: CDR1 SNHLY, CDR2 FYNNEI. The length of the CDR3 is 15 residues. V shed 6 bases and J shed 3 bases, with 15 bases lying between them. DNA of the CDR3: TGTGCCAGCAGGGTGTACGGGGCCCTCAATCAGCCCCAGCATTTT. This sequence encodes CASRVYGALNQPQHF.

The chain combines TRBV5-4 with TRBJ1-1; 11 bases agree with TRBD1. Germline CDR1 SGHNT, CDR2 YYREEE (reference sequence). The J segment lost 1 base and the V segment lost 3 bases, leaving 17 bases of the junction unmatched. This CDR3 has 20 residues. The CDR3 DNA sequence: TGTGCCAGCAGCTCCTACTTACTGGACAGGGGGCCTGGTAGGAACACTGAAGCTTTCTTT. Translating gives CASSSYLLDRGPGRNTEAFF.

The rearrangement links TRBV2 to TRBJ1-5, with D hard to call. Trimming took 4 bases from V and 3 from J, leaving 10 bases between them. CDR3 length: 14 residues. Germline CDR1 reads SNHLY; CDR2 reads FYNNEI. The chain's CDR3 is CASSVMKNNQPQHF. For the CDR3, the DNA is TGTGCCAGCAGTGTCATGAAAAACAATCAGCCCCAGCATTTT.

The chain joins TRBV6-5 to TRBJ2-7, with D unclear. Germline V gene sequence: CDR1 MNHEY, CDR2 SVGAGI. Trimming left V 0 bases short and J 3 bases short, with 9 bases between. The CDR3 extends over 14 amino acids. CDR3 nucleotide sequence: TGTGCCAGCAGTTACTCAACAATAAACTACGAGCAGTACTTC. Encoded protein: CASSYSTINYEQYF.

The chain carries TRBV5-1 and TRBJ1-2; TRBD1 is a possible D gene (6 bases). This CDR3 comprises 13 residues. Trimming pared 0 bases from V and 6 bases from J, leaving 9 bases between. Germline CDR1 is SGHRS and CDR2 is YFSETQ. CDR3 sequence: CASSLAGANGYTF. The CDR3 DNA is TGCGCCAGCAGCTTGGCAGGGGCCAATGGCTACACCTTC.

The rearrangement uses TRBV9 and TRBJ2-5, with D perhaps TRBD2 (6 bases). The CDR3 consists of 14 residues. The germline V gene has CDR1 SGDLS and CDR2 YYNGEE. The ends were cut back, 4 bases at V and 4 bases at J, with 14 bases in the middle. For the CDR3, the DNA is TGTGCCAGCAGCCCCCGGCAGGGAGGAGAGACCCAGTACTTC. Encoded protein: CASSPRQGGETQYF. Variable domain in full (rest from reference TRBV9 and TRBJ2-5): DSGVTQTPKHLITATGQRVTLRCSPRSGDLSVYWYQQSLDQGLQFLIQYYNGEERAKGNILERFSAQQFPDLHSELNLSSLELGDSALYFCASSPRQGGETQYFGPGTRLLVL.

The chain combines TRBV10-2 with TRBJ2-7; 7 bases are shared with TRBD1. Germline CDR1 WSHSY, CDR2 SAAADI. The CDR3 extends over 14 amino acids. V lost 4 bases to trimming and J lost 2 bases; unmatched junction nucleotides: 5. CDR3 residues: CASSVGTATYEQYV. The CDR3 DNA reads TGCGCCAGCAGTGTAGGGACAGCTACCTACGAGCAGTACGTC.

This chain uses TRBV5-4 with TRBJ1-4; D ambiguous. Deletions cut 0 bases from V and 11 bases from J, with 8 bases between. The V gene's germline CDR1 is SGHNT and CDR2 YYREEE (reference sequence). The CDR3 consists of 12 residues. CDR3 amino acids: CASSLENRKLFF. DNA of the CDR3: TGTGCCAGCAGCTTGGAGAATCGGAAACTGTTTTTT.

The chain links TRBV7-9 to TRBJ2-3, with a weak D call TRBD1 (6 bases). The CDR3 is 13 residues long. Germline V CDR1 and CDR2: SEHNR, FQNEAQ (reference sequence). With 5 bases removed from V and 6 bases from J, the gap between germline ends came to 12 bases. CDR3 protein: CASSEQGIDTQYF. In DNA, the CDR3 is TGTGCCAGCAGCGAACAGGGAATCGATACGCAGTATTTT.